What follows are 11 T cell receptor beta chains derived from one specimen sequenced in a study of radiotherapy plus CTLA-4 blockade in lung cancer. The data were produced by immunoSEQ multiplex PCR, yet TCRdb's version contains in-frame clones alone and is incomplete. The sample lists roughly 88,000 clones; 83% were seen once. This specimen was peripheral blood, taken from a patient treated with radiotherapy plus ipilimumab. The source of these receptors is a human donor with non-small cell lung cancer who had stable disease on radiotherapy plus ipilimumab.

V usage is TRBV18 and J usage is TRBJ2-1; D possibly corresponds to TRBD2 (6 bases). The germline CDR1 and CDR2 sequences are KGHSH and LQKENI. There are 13 residues in the CDR3. Trimming took off 5 bases at V and 5 bases at J, with 10 bases between the two ends. CDR3 coding DNA: TGTGCCAGCTCAATCGGGGGAAACAATGAGCAGTTCTTC. Protein product: CASSIGGNNEQFF.

This chain connects TRBV27 to TRBJ2-7, with D tentatively TRBD1 (7 bases). The CDR3 is made up of 14 amino acids. In germline, CDR1 is MNHEY, CDR2 SMNVEV (reference sequence). Deletions cut 7 bases from V and 3 bases from J, with 16 bases between. The CDR3 sequence is CASTRGGGDYEQYF. DNA for the CDR3: TGTGCCAGCACCCGAGGGGGCGGGGACTACGAGCAGTACTTC.

The chain uses TRBV7-9 and TRBJ2-1; D possibly uses TRBD1 or TRBD2 (5 bases each). V was cut by 4 bases and J by 4 bases, with 14 bases left in between. This CDR3 contains 15 residues. Germline CDR1 is SEHNR and CDR2 is FQNEAQ (reference sequence). CDR3 bases: TGTGCCAGCAGCTCGACAGTGACTAATTACAATGAGCAGTTCTTC. This translates into CASSSTVTNYNEQFF.

V gene TRBV5-6 combines with J gene TRBJ2-1, with D tentatively TRBD1 (7 bases). Per germline, CDR1 SGHDT and CDR2 YYEEEE. Trimming removed 3 bases at V and 2 bases at J, with 15 bases between. CDR3 size: 16 residues. The CDR3 spells CASSSHPRGAYNEQFF. The DNA for the CDR3 is TGTGCCAGCAGCTCCCACCCCAGGGGGGCCTACAATGAGCAGTTCTTC.

The J gene is TRBJ1-2, the V gene TRBV2, with 7 positions matching TRBD1. Germline trimming cut 0 bases from V and 1 base from J; bases unmatched to any gene: 11. The CDR3 consists of 18 residues. Germline assignment: CDR1 SNHLY and CDR2 FYNNEI. The CDR3 coding sequence is TGTGCCAGCAGTGAAGCGCTCCCGGGACAGACTTATAACTATGGCTACACCTTC. It encodes CASSEALPGQTYNYGYTF.

The chain joins TRBV6-5 to TRBJ2-3, with TRBD1 as a possible D gene (7 bases). Per the germline V gene, CDR1 is MNHEY and CDR2 is SVGAGI. V dropped 6 bases and J dropped 14 bases, with 18 bases sitting between them. CDR3 length: 12 residues. The CDR3 protein is CASSQNRGLWYF. CDR3 bases: TGTGCCAGCAGCCAGAACAGGGGACTTTGGTATTTT.

This rearrangement joins TRBV7-9 to TRBJ1-1; D perhaps matches TRBD1 (6 bases). The CDR3 has 14 amino acids. Trimming took off 0 bases at V and 1 base at J, with 6 bases between the two ends. The germline CDR1 and CDR2 sequences are SEHNR and FQNEAQ (reference sequence). CDR3 bases: TGTGCCAGCAGCTTAGCGGACAGGAACACTGAAGCTTTCTTT. It codes for CASSLADRNTEAFF.

This clone has more than one count but fewer than ten. V usage is TRBV6-1 and J usage is TRBJ1-1; D remains unclear. The CDR3 extends over 14 amino acids. Germline V gene sequence: CDR1 MNHNS, CDR2 SASEGT. The V and J ends lost 3 bases and 2 bases respectively, with 10 bases between them. The CDR3 DNA reads TGTGCCAGCAGTGACGGCAGCACTAACACTGAAGCTTTCTTT. This gives the protein CASSDGSTNTEAFF.

In nucleotides, the CDR3 is TGTGCCAGCAGCTTAGATGTAACTAATGAAAAACTGTTTTTT. This sequence encodes CASSLDVTNEKLFF. The V call is TRBV7-9, the J call TRBJ1-4; D gene ambiguous. CDR1 and CDR2 (germline): SEHNR, FQNEAQ (reference sequence). V was shortened by 1 base and J by 1 base, with 4 bases between the two germline ends. The CDR3 is 14 amino acids.

The V call is TRBV2, the J call TRBJ1-6; D not certain. Germline CDR1 reads SNHLY; CDR2 reads FYNNEI. The CDR3 spans 13 residues. Trimming took off 8 bases at V and 7 bases at J, with 12 bases between the two ends. The DNA of the CDR3 is TGTGCCAGCCTGAGGGCATGGAATTCACCCCTCCACTTT. Translating gives CASLRAWNSPLHF.

CDR3: CASTVGGRGTEAFF. Here the CDR3 DNA reads TGTGCCAGCACTGTCGGGGGGCGAGGGACTGAAGCTTTCTTT. The rearrangement links TRBV2 to TRBJ1-1; D might be TRBD1 (6 bases). This CDR3 contains 14 residues. Germline values: CDR1 SNHLY, CDR2 FYNNEI. The V end was cut by 7 bases, the J end by 5 bases, with 17 bases between.